Each of the 29 T cell receptor beta chains below was sequenced from the same sample in a study of T cells after yellow fever vaccination (dated by TCRdb to the late 2010s). The sample's treatment or condition, from its label and the paper: live attenuated yellow fever vaccine strain. Library preparation used 5' RACE. The listed sequencing device is Illumina HiSeq 2500. TCRdb cleaned the public reads at Q25 with fastp, built clones with MiXCR and kept in-frame beta chains. Each record represents a unique CDR3 protein, reported with the most common genes and DNA among its rows. The sample table contains some 550,000 distinct CDR3 sequences; only one count was recorded for around 21% of them. The ten largest clones capture roughly an eighth of the sample. The sequences come from PBMCs, collected 15 days after the yellow fever booster vaccination. The receptors come from a man aged 25 to 40 who received the YFV17D yellow fever vaccine.

The J gene is TRBJ2-1, the V gene TRBV5-5; D gene uncertain. Deletions cut 0 bases from V and 10 bases from J, with 8 bases between. The CDR3 is 12 residues long. Looked up from germline, CDR1 is SGHKS and CDR2 is YYEKEE (reference sequence). The DNA for the CDR3 is TGTGCCAGCAGCTTGGAAGGCGGCGAGCAGTTCTTC. Translating it yields CASSLEGGEQFF. The variable domain in full, with the rest retrieved from reference TRBV5-5 and TRBJ2-1, is DAGVTQSPTHLIKTRGQQVTLRCSPISGHKSVSWYQQVLGQGPQFIFQYYEKEERGRGNFPDRFSARQFPNYSSELNVNALLLGDSALYLCASSLEGGEQFFGPGTRLTVL.

CDR3: CSVEQRLVQETQYF. CDR3 bases: TGCAGCGTTGAACAACGACTAGTCCAAGAGACCCAGTACTTC. The J gene is TRBJ2-5, the V gene TRBV29-1; a weak D match, TRBD2 (6 bases). Trimming shortened V by 2 bases and J by 1 base, and 11 bases separated the two germline ends. The CDR3 runs to 14 residues. The germline CDR1 and CDR2 sequences are SQVTM and ANQGSEA. The full variable domain, completed using reference TRBV29-1 and TRBJ2-5, is SAVISQKPSRDICQRGTSLTIQCQVDSQVTMMFWYRQQPGQSLTLIATANQGSEATYESGFVIDKFPISRPNLTFSTLTVSNMSPEDSSIYLCSVEQRLVQETQYFGPGTRLLVL.

This clonotype was counted only a few times. The chain links TRBV29-1 to TRBJ1-3, with D perhaps matching TRBD1 (5 bases). Germline assignment: CDR1 SQVTM and CDR2 ANQGSEA. The CDR3 has 12 residues. The CDR3 DNA sequence: TGCAGTGGCAGGGTAGGAGGAAACACCATATATTTT. Amino acids: CSGRVGGNTIYF.

The rearrangement joins TRBV9 to TRBJ1-5, with D unresolved. CDR1 is SGDLS and CDR2 is YYNGEE in the germline V gene. The CDR3 consists of 13 residues. V was pared by 3 bases and J by 4 bases, with 8 bases between. CDR3: CASSASTNQPQHF. In DNA, the CDR3 is TGTGCCAGCAGCGCTAGTACAAATCAGCCCCAGCATTTT.

The CDR3 DNA reads as TGCAGTGCTAGAGATCGGCATTCTGGCTACACCTTC. It translates to CSARDRHSGYTF. The V and J genes are TRBV20-1 and TRBJ1-2; D gene uncertain. Germline V gives CDR1 DFQATT, CDR2 SNEGSKA (reference sequence). This CDR3 has 12 amino acids. Trimming stripped 0 bases from V and 7 bases from J, with 9 bases between.

This clonotype was detected only a few times. The gene calls are TRBV29-1 and TRBJ2-2; no definite D call. Deletions cut 7 bases from V and 7 bases from J, with 13 bases between. Germline loops: CDR1 SQVTM, CDR2 ANQGSEA. The CDR3 covers 12 residues. The CDR3 sequence: CSASYRGGELFF. The CDR3 DNA reads as TGCAGCGCCTCCTACCGTGGCGGGGAGCTGTTTTTT.

The chain combines TRBV11-2 with TRBJ1-4, with D possibly matching TRBD1 (6 bases). CDR1 SGHAT and CDR2 FQNNGV come from the germline V gene. This CDR3 contains 14 residues. The V end was cut by 5 bases, the J end by 6 bases, with 13 bases between. CDR3 loop: CASSTGRNDEKLFF. DNA of the CDR3: TGTGCCAGCAGCACAGGGAGAAACGATGAAAAACTGTTTTTT.

CDR3 sequence (DNA): TGTGCCAGGACAGGGTGGTATGGCTACACCTTC. Protein: CARTGWYGYTF. The gene calls are TRBV6-5 and TRBJ1-2; 7 nucleotides agree with TRBD1. The J segment lost 5 bases and the V segment lost 9 bases, leaving 3 bases of the junction unmatched. This CDR3 is built from 11 residues. Germline V gives CDR1 MNHEY, CDR2 SVGAGI.

This clonotype occurred a few times. V gene TRBV30 combines with J gene TRBJ2-7, with D possibly being TRBD1 or TRBD2 (5 bases each). The CDR3 totals 11 residues. The germline V gene encodes CDR1 GTSNPN and CDR2 SVGIG (reference sequence). V was clipped by 5 bases and J by 3 bases, with 8 bases between them. In DNA, the CDR3 is TGTGCCTGGCGAGGGGTCTACGAGCAGTACTTC. Translation: CAWRGVYEQYF.

This clonotype has more than one count but fewer than ten. The CDR3 reads CASSWNYQETQYF. CDR3 nucleotide sequence: TGTGCCAGCAGTTGGAATTACCAAGAGACCCAGTACTTC. The gene calls are TRBV7-2 and TRBJ2-5; D gene ambiguous. From germline, CDR1 is SGHTA and CDR2 FQGNSA. Between the trimmed V and J ends, which lost 6 bases and 0 bases, there was a span of 8 bases. The CDR3 sequence is 13 residues long.

The chain recombines TRBV20-1 with TRBJ2-1, with 10 bases aligning to TRBD2. Trimming cost V 0 bases and J 7 bases; bases outside gene matches: 9. The CDR3 has 16 amino acids. Germline V gene sequence: CDR1 DFQATT, CDR2 SNEGSKA (reference sequence). CDR3 protein: CSAREASGSSWNEQFF. The CDR3, as DNA: TGCAGTGCTAGAGAGGCTAGCGGGAGTAGTTGGAATGAGCAGTTCTTC.

J is TRBJ2-1 and V is TRBV5-1; D perhaps matches TRBD2 (6 bases). The V gene lost 2 bases and the J gene lost 9 bases, with 18 bases spanning the gap. The germline gives CDR1 SGHRS, CDR2 YFSETQ. There are 15 residues in the CDR3. In DNA, the CDR3 is TGCGCCAGCAGCTTAGGAGTGGGCCTAGCGTTTGAGCAGTTCTTC. Protein product: CASSLGVGLAFEQFF.

The genes are TRBV29-1 and TRBJ2-1; 8 nucleotides agree with TRBD2. V was clipped by 4 bases and J by 9 bases; unmatched bases: 11. Per germline, CDR1 SQVTM and CDR2 ANQGSEA. The CDR3 consists of 14 residues. The chain's CDR3 is CSVAGGQGPTEQFF. The DNA for the CDR3 is TGCAGCGTTGCGGGGGGGCAGGGGCCGACTGAGCAGTTCTTC.

This rearrangement joins TRBV6-2 or TRBV6-3 to TRBJ2-7; 8 positions match TRBD2. This CDR3 spans 19 amino acids. Looked up from germline, CDR1 is MNHEY and CDR2 is SVGEGT. J lost 0 bases, V lost 8 bases, and 21 bases had no gene match. The CDR3 spells CASAGNRASGFLSSYEQYF. The DNA of the CDR3 is TGTGCCAGCGCCGGAAACCGGGCTAGCGGGTTCCTTAGCTCCTACGAGCAGTACTTC.

A few counts support this clonotype. The chain joins TRBV12-3 or TRBV12-4 to TRBJ2-5; D remains ambiguous. The V and J ends lost 5 bases and 7 bases respectively, with 11 bases between them. CDR3 size: 12 residues. The CDR3 loop is CASSHHLGTQYF. In DNA, the CDR3 is TGTGCCAGCAGTCACCACCTCGGGACCCAGTACTTC.

The chain has TRBV4-3 and TRBJ2-1; D is tentatively TRBD1 or TRBD2 (5 bases each). V lost 1 base, J lost 4 bases, and 8 bases lay in between. CDR3 size: 14 residues. Germline CDR1 reads LGHNA; CDR2 reads YSLEER. CDR3 sequence (DNA): TGCGCCAGCAGCCAAGTGGGGGTTTACAATGAGCAGTTCTTC. This translates into CASSQVGVYNEQFF.

The genes are TRBV20-1 and TRBJ2-1; D not resolved. V dropped 3 bases and J dropped 0 bases, with 6 bases sitting between them. There are 13 residues in the CDR3. Germline loops: CDR1 DFQATT, CDR2 SNEGSKA (reference sequence). This chain's CDR3 is CSARKSSYNEQFF. DNA for the CDR3: TGCAGTGCTAGGAAGAGCTCCTACAATGAGCAGTTCTTC.

This clonotype has a handful of counts. The chain joins TRBV11-1 to TRBJ2-3, with 8 bases fitting TRBD1. Germline CDR1 is SGHAT and CDR2 is FQDESV (reference sequence). V shed 5 bases, J shed 1 base, and the junction held 5 bases outside the gene matches. This CDR3 is 15 amino acids long. The CDR3 nucleotides are TGTGCCAGCAGCGCCAGGGGGCTAGGCACAGATACGCAGTATTTT. It translates to CASSARGLGTDTQYF. The complete variable domain, with remaining parts taken from reference TRBV11-1 and TRBJ2-3, reads EAEVAQSPRYKITEKSQAVAFWCDPISGHATLYWYRQILGQGPELLVQFQDESVVDDSQLPKDRFSAERLKGVDSTLKIQPAELGDSAMYLCASSARGLGTDTQYFGPGTRLTVL.

The sample holds many counts of this clonotype. The chain couples TRBV20-1 to TRBJ1-1; D call uncertain. The CDR3 totals 15 residues. The V gene's germline CDR1 is DFQATT and CDR2 SNEGSKA (reference sequence). The V end was cut by 3 bases, the J end by 4 bases, with 18 bases between. The CDR3 reads CSARGFRGGSTEAFF. CDR3 nucleotides: TGCAGTGCTAGGGGTTTCCGAGGTGGGAGCACTGAAGCTTTCTTT.

This clonotype has just a few counts. The rearrangement joins TRBV20-1 to TRBJ2-1; the match to TRBD2 covers 7 bases. Germline V CDR1 and CDR2: DFQATT, SNEGSKA (reference sequence). The CDR3 spans 13 residues. The trim removed 5 bases at V and 3 bases at J, leaving 4 bases unmatched. The CDR3 nucleotides read TGCAGTGCTCGCCCGGGGGGCTACAATGAGCAGTTCTTC. This codes for CSARPGGYNEQFF.

At least ten counts were recorded for this clonotype. The CDR3 coding sequence is TGTGCCAGCAGCTTGGAGGGGGGGCCCTACGAGCAGTACTTC. Translation: CASSLEGGPYEQYF. The chain uses TRBV5-5 and TRBJ2-7; possibly TRBD2 for D (7 bases). V lost 0 bases and J 2 bases, leaving 9 bases between the germline ends. The CDR3 has 14 residues. Per the germline V gene, CDR1 is SGHKS and CDR2 is YYEKEE (reference sequence).

This clonotype turned up a few times. V gene TRBV7-2 combines with J gene TRBJ2-7, with D possibly called TRBD1 or TRBD2 (5 bases each). The CDR3 sequence is 15 residues long. Germline values: CDR1 SGHTA, CDR2 FQGNSA. The ends were cut back, 0 bases at V and 6 bases at J, with 15 bases in the middle. This CDR3 reads CASSLAGTQNSEQYF. The CDR3 DNA is TGTGCCAGCAGCTTAGCCGGGACCCAGAATTCCGAGCAGTACTTC. Looking up the rest from reference TRBV7-2 and TRBJ2-7 gives the full variable domain: GAGVSQSPSNKVTEKGKDVELRCDPISGHTALYWYRQSLGQGLEFLIYFQGNSAPDKSGLPSDRFSAERTGGSVSTLTIQRTQQEDSAVYLCASSLAGTQNSEQYFGPGTRLTVT.

The chain combines TRBV12-3 or TRBV12-4 with TRBJ2-7; no definite D call. V was clipped by 0 bases and J by 3 bases, with 9 bases between them. The CDR3 runs to 14 residues. CDR3 sequence (DNA): TGTGCCAGCAGTTTAGCCTGGGCCGACTACGAGCAGTACTTC. Translating gives CASSLAWADYEQYF.

In this sample, this clonotype turned up a few times. The chain employs TRBV11-2 and TRBJ1-2; D not certain. The CDR3 runs 14 residues. CDR1 SGHAT and CDR2 FQNNGV come from the germline V gene. V lost 4 bases and J 2 bases, leaving 11 bases between the germline ends. CDR3: CASSWTATNYGYTF. The CDR3 DNA follows: TGTGCCAGCAGCTGGACGGCGACAAACTATGGCTACACCTTC.

In its sample, this clonotype was seen once. V gene TRBV27 combines with J gene TRBJ1-1; D gene ambiguous. CDR3 length: 12 amino acids. Trimming pared 5 bases from V and 2 bases from J, leaving 6 bases between. Germline assignment: CDR1 MNHEY and CDR2 SMNVEV (reference sequence). The CDR3 is CASSPDNTEAFF. The CDR3 DNA follows: TGTGCCAGCAGTCCCGACAACACTGAAGCTTTCTTT.

This clonotype came up a few times. The J gene is TRBJ2-5, the V gene TRBV25-1, with TRBD2 identical over 13 bases. After removal of 2 bases from V and 2 bases from J, the junction contained 11 bases not matched to a gene. Germline CDR1 MGHDK, CDR2 SYGVNS. The CDR3 loop spans 19 amino acids. The CDR3 DNA reads as TGTGCCAGCAGTGAAGTCACCGGGACTAGCGGGGCCGTTCAAGAGACCCAGTACTTC. Translated: CASSEVTGTSGAVQETQYF.

This clonotype was seen more than once but under ten times. The chain recombines TRBV10-3 with TRBJ1-1; unclear D gene. Germline CDR1 is ENHRY and CDR2 is SYGVKD. V was clipped by 8 bases and J by 3 bases, with 10 bases between them. The length of the CDR3 is 12 residues. The CDR3 protein is CAIGPADTEAFF. The DNA of the CDR3 is TGTGCCATCGGCCCAGCGGACACTGAAGCTTTCTTT.

This clonotype showed up just a few times. The rearrangement uses TRBV5-1 and TRBJ2-3; possible D gene TRBD2, 6 bases. Germline CDR1 SGHRS, CDR2 YFSETQ. The CDR3 has 16 amino acids. V gave up 3 bases and J gave up 1 base, with 15 bases separating them. CDR3 protein: CASSSSAGTRTDTQYF. CDR3 DNA sequence: TGCGCCAGCAGCTCGTCGGCCGGGACTCGCACAGATACGCAGTATTTT.

The chain has TRBV6-2 or TRBV6-3 and TRBJ2-2, with D perhaps TRBD1 or TRBD2 (5 bases each). Looked up from germline, CDR1 is MNHEY and CDR2 is SVGEGT. V was trimmed by 4 bases and J by 5 bases, leaving 17 bases between them. There are 16 residues in the CDR3. The CDR3 reads CASSSYGAWGTGELFF. CDR3 bases: TGTGCCAGCAGTTCATACGGAGCCTGGGGGACCGGGGAGCTGTTTTTT.